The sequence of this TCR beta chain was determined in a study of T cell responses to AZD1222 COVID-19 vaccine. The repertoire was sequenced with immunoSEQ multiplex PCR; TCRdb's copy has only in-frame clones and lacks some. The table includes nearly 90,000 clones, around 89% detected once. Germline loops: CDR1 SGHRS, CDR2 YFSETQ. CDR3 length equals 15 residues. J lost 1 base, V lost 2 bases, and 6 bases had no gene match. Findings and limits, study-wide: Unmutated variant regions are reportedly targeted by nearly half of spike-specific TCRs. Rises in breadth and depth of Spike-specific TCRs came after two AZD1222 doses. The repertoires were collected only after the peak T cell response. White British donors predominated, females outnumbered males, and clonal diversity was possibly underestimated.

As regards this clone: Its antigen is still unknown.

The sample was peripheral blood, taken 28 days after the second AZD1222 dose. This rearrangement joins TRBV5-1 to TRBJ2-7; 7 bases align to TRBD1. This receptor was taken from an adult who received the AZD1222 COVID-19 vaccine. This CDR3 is CASSFSRDRSYEQYF. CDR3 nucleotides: TGCGCCAGCAGCTTCTCCCGGGACAGATCCTACGAGCAGTACTTC.